These 8 T cell receptor beta chains were all obtained from the same sample, sequenced in a study of CD8 T cells in Susac syndrome. An input of roughly 0.5 to 1 ug of RNA was subjected to reverse transcription using random hexamers. MiXCR was run by TCRdb on the immunoSEQ multiplex PCR reads, yielding one entry per CDR3 protein. The data hold roughly 120,000 distinct CDR3 sequences, with 85% to 95% observed a single time. The specimen was CD8+ T cells from PBMCs. Every receptor here comes from a human donor with multiple sclerosis.

The chain joins TRBV30 to TRBJ2-5; D tentatively reads TRBD1 or TRBD2 (5 bases each). This CDR3 contains 11 residues. V was clipped by 7 bases and J by 2 bases, with 8 bases between them. CDR1 is GTSNPN, CDR2 SVGIG, per germline (reference sequence). The CDR3 bases are TGTGCCTCTGGGGGACAAGAGACCCAGTACTTC. It yields the protein CASGGQETQYF.

V is TRBV12-3 or TRBV12-4 and J is TRBJ2-3; no definite D call. Trimming removed 2 bases from V and 0 bases from J, with 15 bases in between. This CDR3 has 17 amino acids. CDR3 protein: CASSLLGRDTSTDTQYF. In nucleotides, the CDR3 is TGTGCCAGCAGTTTACTGGGCAGAGACACTAGCACAGATACGCAGTATTTT.

This chain joins TRBV4-1 and TRBJ2-1; 13 nucleotides agree with TRBD2. CDR1 and CDR2 from the germline V gene are MGHRA and YSYEKL. The CDR3 loop spans 15 amino acids. V was clipped by 3 bases and J by 8 bases; unmatched bases: 4. DNA of the CDR3: TGCGCCAGCAGCCATCGGACTAGCGGGAGAGATGAGCAGTTCTTC. Its protein product is CASSHRTSGRDEQFF.

V is TRBV29-1 and J is TRBJ2-5, with 7 bases fitting TRBD2. Germline CDR1 and CDR2: SQVTM and ANQGSEA. Trimming took 4 bases from V and 2 from J; bases not matched to a gene: 10. This CDR3 is 15 amino acids long. The CDR3 DNA sequence: TGCAGCGTTGGGGGGAGGGGCAAGAAGCAAGAGACCCAGTACTTC. Its translation is CSVGGRGKKQETQYF.

This sequence joins TRBV6-2 or TRBV6-3 and TRBJ1-2, with TRBD1 identical over 8 bases. The CDR3 covers 15 residues. V was pared by 2 bases and J by 4 bases, with 6 bases of the junction left unmatched. Germline V gene sequence: CDR1 MNHEY, CDR2 SVGEGT. The CDR3 protein is CASSYTWTGSYGYTF. CDR3 DNA sequence: TGTGCCAGCAGTTACACCTGGACAGGGTCCTATGGCTACACCTTC.

The CDR3 region is CASRQSGFGETQYF. The CDR3 bases are TGTGCCAGCAGACAATCAGGGTTCGGAGAGACCCAGTACTTC. The V gene is TRBV7-8, the J gene TRBJ2-5; a possible D gene is TRBD1 (5 bases). CDR3 size: 14 residues. Deletions cut 6 bases from V and 4 bases from J, with 15 bases between. CDR1 SGHVS and CDR2 FQNEAQ come from the germline V gene.

The chain has TRBV6-1 and TRBJ2-1, with 11 bases aligning to TRBD2. The DNA end is more similar to TRBJ2-7, so the J call may be wrong. CDR3 length: 15 residues. Per the germline V gene, CDR1 is MNHNS and CDR2 is SASEGT. CDR3 residues: CASTTSGTPPYEQYV. The CDR3 nucleotides read TGTGCCAGCACGACTAGCGGGACACCTCCATACGAGCAGTACGTC.

The chain combines TRBV28 with TRBJ1-2, with TRBD1 as a possible D gene (6 bases). The CDR3 extends over 17 amino acids. V was cut by 6 bases and J by 4 bases, with 24 bases left in between. Germline-derived CDR1 and CDR2 are MDHEN and SYDVKM. CDR3 amino acids: CASRPLTPGGDTYGYTF. The CDR3 DNA reads TGTGCCAGCAGACCCCTTACCCCGGGGGGCGATACCTATGGCTACACCTTC.